The T cell receptor (beta chain) described here comes from a study of spatial heterogeneity in lung cancer. The study, taken as a whole, reports: It was found that expanded intratumoral alpha and beta TCR counts tracked tumor mutation counts.

TCRdb re-derived calls from the 5' RACE reads in MiXCR, one entry per CDR3 protein. The table includes roughly 20,000 distinct CDR3 sequences, under 3.5% detected once. Germline lookup yields CDR1 DFQATT and CDR2 SNEGSKA (reference sequence). V lost 2 bases and J 8 bases, leaving 18 bases between the germline ends. The CDR3 contains 14 residues. This clonotype appeared many times. Antigen: not known. Time point described: sample taken at primary tumor resection. Unsorted samples of tumor, nontumor lung or frozen PBMC had their whole RNA sequenced. The sequencing used lung tumor tissue, collected at surgery. The chain couples TRBV20-1 to TRBJ1-2, with D possibly TRBD1 on 6 matching bases. The sequence came from a male donor with early-stage non-small cell lung cancer. The CDR3 sequence: CSARTNRDSTGYTF. The DNA for the CDR3 is TGCAGTGCTAGAACCAACAGGGATTCCACCGGCTACACCTTC.